What follows are 5 T cell receptor beta chains derived from one specimen sequenced in a study of blood T cell repertoires in COVID-19. Sequenced by immunoSEQ multiplex PCR; TCRdb stores in-frame clones only, minus some. The data hold approximately 99,000 clones, with over 80% observed a single time. The source material was peripheral blood. These receptors all stem from a woman in her sixties or seventies with acute or convalescent COVID-19.

The chain recombines TRBV10-3 with TRBJ1-1, with 9 bases that match TRBD1. CDR3 length: 16 residues. Germline CDR1 and CDR2: ENHRY and SYGVKD. The V segment lost 4 bases and the J segment 4 bases; nucleotides outside the gene matches: 10. The CDR3 DNA reads TGTGCCATCAGTGCACAGGGGGCTAAAAAAGGCACTGAAGCTTTCTTT. Translating it yields CAISAQGAKKGTEAFF.

The chain has TRBV7-2 and TRBJ2-1, with TRBD2 matching over 9 bases. The junction had 3 bases not matched to a gene; V was cut back by 3 bases and J by 3 bases. The CDR3 runs 15 residues. CDR1 is SGHTA and CDR2 is FQGNSA in the germline V gene. CDR3 in DNA: TGTGCCAGCAGCTTTTGGACTAGCGTCTACAATGAGCAGTTCTTC. Its translation is CASSFWTSVYNEQFF.

In the case of this clone: In the same sample, other DNA sequences code for this CDR3. The rearrangement joins TRBV28 to TRBJ2-7; the match to TRBD1 covers 7 bases. The V segment lost 3 bases and the J segment 1 base; nucleotides outside the gene matches: 3. CDR1 and CDR2 from the germline V gene are MDHEN and SYDVKM. The CDR3 has 14 amino acids. CDR3 DNA: TGTGCCAGCAGTTTGACAGGGCGGTCCTACGAGCAGTACTTC. Translating it yields CASSLTGRSYEQYF. Using reference TRBV28 and TRBJ2-7 for the parts outside the CDR3, the full variable domain is DVKVTQSSRYLVKRTGEKVFLECVQDMDHENMFWYRQDPGLGLRLIYFSYDVKMKEKGDIPEGYSVSREKKERFSLILESASTNQTSMYLCASSLTGRSYEQYFGPGTRLTVT.

The chain carries TRBV5-1 and TRBJ2-5, with 9 bases lining up with TRBD1. Germline trimming cut 7 bases from V and 3 bases from J; bases unmatched to any gene: 4. This CDR3 has 13 amino acids. CDR1 and CDR2 (germline): SGHRS, YFSETQ. The CDR3 bases are TGCGCCAGCTCCGGGACAGGGAAAGAGACCCAGTACTTC. Encoded protein: CASSGTGKETQYF.

This chain uses TRBV25-1 with TRBJ1-6, with D unclear. The germline V and J ends were trimmed by 1 base and 8 bases, with 9 bases remaining between them. CDR3 length: 14 amino acids. The germline gives CDR1 MGHDK, CDR2 SYGVNS. Here the CDR3 reads CASSEWQEDSPLHF. CDR3 DNA sequence: TGTGCCAGCAGTGAATGGCAGGAGGATTCACCCCTCCACTTT.